This T cell receptor (beta chain) was captured in a study of T cell responses to AZD1222 COVID-19 vaccine. Study conclusions and caveats: Females made up more of the donors, who were largely white British, and clonal diversity may have come out too low. CD4 TCRs associated with vaccination spanned spike, dominating at 160-218 and 743-854. Spike-specific TCR breadth and depth rose after two AZD1222 doses.

J gave up 0 bases and V 6 bases, and 4 bases lay outside the gene matches. The germline CDR1 and CDR2 sequences are ENHRY and SYGVKD. This CDR3 contains 14 residues. The count of this clone is one. Its antigen is still unknown. Here immunoSEQ multiplex PCR was the method, and the copy in TCRdb shows in-frame clones only, minus some. The sample shows 110,000 to 150,000 clones, around 85% of them seen only once. This sequence was found in an adult in good health. J is TRBJ2-7 and V is TRBV10-3, with TRBD1 identical over 8 bases. Source: peripheral blood, taken on day 0 of AZD1222 vaccination. CDR3 DNA sequence: TGTGCCATCAGGGCCGGGACAGGCTCCTACGAGCAGTACTTC. As protein: CAIRAGTGSYEQYF.